This T cell receptor beta chain is drawn from a study of patients and donors after allogeneic stem cell transplantation. Germline assignment: CDR1 DFQATT and CDR2 SNEGSKA (reference sequence). The CDR3 sequence is 14 residues long. V lost 3 bases and J lost 1, with 12 bases in between. TCRdb ran MiXCR on the RT-PCR reads and lists one entry per CDR3 protein. The sample shows about a million distinct CDR3 sequences, about a sixth of them seen only once. The chain has TRBV20-1 and TRBJ1-2; no firm D call. The sequencing sample was made of blood, either unsorted or a sorted T cell fraction (not recorded which). This receptor was obtained from a human donor who was either an allogeneic HSCT recipient or a stem cell or donor lymphocyte infusion donor (not recorded which). It is not recorded whose cells these are; they may come from a transplant donor. CDR3 nucleotide sequence: TGCAGTGCTAGGGGTTTATCACTTAACTATGGCTACACCTTC. It yields the protein CSARGLSLNYGYTF.